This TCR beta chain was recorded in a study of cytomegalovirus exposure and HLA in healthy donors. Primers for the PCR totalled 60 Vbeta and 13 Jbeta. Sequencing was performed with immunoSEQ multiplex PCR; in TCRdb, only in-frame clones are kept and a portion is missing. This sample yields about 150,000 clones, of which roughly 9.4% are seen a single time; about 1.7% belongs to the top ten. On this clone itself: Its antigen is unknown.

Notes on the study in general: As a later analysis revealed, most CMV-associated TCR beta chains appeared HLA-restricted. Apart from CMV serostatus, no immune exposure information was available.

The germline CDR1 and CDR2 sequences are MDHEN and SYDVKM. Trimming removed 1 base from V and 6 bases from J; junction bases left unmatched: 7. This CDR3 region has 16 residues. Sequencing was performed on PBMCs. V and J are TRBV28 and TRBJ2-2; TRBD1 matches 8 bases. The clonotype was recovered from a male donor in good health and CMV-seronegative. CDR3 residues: CASSLSVTGEPGELFF. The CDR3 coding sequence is TGTGCCAGCAGTTTATCGGTGACAGGGGAACCCGGGGAGCTGTTTTTT.